This T cell receptor beta chain was sequenced for a study of cytomegalovirus exposure and HLA in healthy donors. About the research overall: A prior study identified just under 120 million unique TCR beta sequences from some 180 million T cells.

The germline V gene has CDR1 MGHRA and CDR2 YSYEKL. Trimming left V 4 bases short and J 2 bases short, with 9 bases between. The CDR3 runs to 15 residues. With regard to this clone: The antigen is not known.

Study outcomes and limitations: In an earlier analysis, productive rearrangement rates for most beta V segments clustered near 90% or 30%.

The PCR made use of 60 Vbeta and 13 Jbeta primers. The repertoire was sequenced with immunoSEQ multiplex PCR; TCRdb's copy has only in-frame clones and lacks some. The data contain 150,000 to 200,000 clones, 65% to 85% of them singletons. The donors comprised healthy bone marrow donors. What was sequenced was PBMCs. This TCR was sampled from a male donor in good health and CMV-seropositive. V and J are TRBV4-1 and TRBJ2-6; D might be TRBD1 (6 bases). The CDR3 here is CASSPPGAGANVLTF. The CDR3 nucleotides read TGCGCCAGCAGCCCCCCAGGGGCTGGGGCCAACGTCCTGACTTTC.